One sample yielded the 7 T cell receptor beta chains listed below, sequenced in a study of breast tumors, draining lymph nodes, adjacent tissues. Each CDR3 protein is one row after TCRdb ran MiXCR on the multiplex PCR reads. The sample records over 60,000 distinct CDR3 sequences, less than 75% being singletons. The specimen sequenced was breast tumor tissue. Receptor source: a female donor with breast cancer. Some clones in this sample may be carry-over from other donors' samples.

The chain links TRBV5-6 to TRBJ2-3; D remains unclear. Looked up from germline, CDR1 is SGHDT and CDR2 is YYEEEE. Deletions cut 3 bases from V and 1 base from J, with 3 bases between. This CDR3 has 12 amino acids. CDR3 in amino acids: CASSSRTDTQYF. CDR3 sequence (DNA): TGTGCCAGCAGCTCCCGCACAGATACGCAGTATTTT.

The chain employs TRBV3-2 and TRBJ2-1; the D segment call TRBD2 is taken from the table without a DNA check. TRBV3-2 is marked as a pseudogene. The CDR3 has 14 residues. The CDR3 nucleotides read TGTGCCAGCAGCCTAATTAGAGGGTACAGTGAGCAGTTCTTC. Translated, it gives CASSLIRGYSEQFF.

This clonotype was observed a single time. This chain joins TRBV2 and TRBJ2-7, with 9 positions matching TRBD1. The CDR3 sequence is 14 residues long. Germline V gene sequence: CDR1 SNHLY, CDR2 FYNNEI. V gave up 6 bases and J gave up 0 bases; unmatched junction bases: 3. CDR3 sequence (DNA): TGTGCCAGCAGCAGGGACAGGGCCTCCTACGAGCAGTACTTC. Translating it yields CASSRDRASYEQYF.

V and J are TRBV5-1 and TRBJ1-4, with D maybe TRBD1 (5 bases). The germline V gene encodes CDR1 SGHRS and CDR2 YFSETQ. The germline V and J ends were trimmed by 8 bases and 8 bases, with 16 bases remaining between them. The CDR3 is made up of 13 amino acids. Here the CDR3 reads CASNADMSEKLFF. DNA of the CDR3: TGCGCCAGTAACGCGGACATGTCCGAAAAACTGTTTTTT. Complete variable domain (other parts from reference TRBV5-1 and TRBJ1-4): KAGVTQTPRYLIKTRGQQVTLSCSPISGHRSVSWYQQTPGQGLQFLFEYFSETQRNKGNFPGRFSGRQFSNSRSEMNVSTLELGDSALYLCASNADMSEKLFFGSGTQLSVL.

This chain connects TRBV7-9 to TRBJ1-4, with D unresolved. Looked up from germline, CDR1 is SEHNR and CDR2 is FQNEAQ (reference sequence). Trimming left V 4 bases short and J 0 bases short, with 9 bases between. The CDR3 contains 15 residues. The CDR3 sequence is CASSYPTTTNEKLFF. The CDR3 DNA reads TGTGCCAGCAGCTACCCGACAACAACTAATGAAAAACTGTTTTTT. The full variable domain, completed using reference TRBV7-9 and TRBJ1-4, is DTGVSQNPRHKITKRGQNVTFRCDPISEHNRLYWYRQTLGQGPEFLTYFQNEAQLEKSRLLSDRFSAERPKGSFSTLEIQRTEQGDSAMYLCASSYPTTTNEKLFFGSGTQLSVL.

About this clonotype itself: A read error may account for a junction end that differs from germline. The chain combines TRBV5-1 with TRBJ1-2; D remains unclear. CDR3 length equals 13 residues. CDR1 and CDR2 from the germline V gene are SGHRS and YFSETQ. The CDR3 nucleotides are TGTGCCAGCAGCGTAGAACTAGCGGGCGGCTACACCTTC. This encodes CASSVELAGGYTF.

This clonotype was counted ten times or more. The CDR3 sequence: CSAHRDRGANEKLFF. In DNA, the CDR3 is TGCAGTGCACACAGGGACAGGGGGGCTAATGAAAAACTGTTTTTT. The chain recombines TRBV20-1 with TRBJ1-4; 11 nucleotides align to TRBD1. The junction had 6 bases not matched to a gene; V was cut back by 6 bases and J by 3 bases. The V gene's germline CDR1 is DFQATT and CDR2 SNEGSKA (reference sequence). The CDR3 length is 15 residues.